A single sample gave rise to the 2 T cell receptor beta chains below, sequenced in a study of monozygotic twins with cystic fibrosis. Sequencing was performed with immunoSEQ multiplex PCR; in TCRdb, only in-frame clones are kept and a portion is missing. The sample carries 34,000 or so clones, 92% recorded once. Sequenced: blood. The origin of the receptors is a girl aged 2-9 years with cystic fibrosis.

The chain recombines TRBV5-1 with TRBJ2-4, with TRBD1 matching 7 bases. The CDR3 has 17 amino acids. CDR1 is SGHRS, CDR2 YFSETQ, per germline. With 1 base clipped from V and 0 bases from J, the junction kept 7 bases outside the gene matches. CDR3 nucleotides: TGCGCCAGCAGCTTGTACGGGACAGTAGTAGCCAAAAACATTCAGTACTTC. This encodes CASSLYGTVVAKNIQYF.

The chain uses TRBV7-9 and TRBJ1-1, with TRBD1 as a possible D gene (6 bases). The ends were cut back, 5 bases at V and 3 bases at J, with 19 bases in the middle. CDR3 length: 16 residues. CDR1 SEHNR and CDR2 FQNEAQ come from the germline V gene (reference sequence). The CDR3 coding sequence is TGTGCCAGCAGCCTCCCCGGGACAAGAGGAGACACTGAAGCTTTCTTT. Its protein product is CASSLPGTRGDTEAFF.